This TCR beta chain was captured in a study of molecular identifiers for immune sequencing clone quantification. About the research overall: Replicate RNA from around 20,000 or 100,000 naive CD8 T cells formed five aliquots; four were sequenced.

One entry per CDR3 protein results from TCRdb running MiXCR on the PCR reads. In the table there are 400,000 to 600,000 distinct CDR3 sequences, over 20% of which are singletons. The CDR3 consists of 14 residues. This clonotype showed up just a few times. One end of the junction does not line up with germline, which may come from a read error. The gene calls are TRBV12-3 or TRBV12-4 and TRBJ1-2, with 8 bases fitting TRBD1. Sequencing was performed on naive CD8+ T cells from blood, with Jurkat cell RNA spiked in. Subset described: FACS-sorted CD8+CD4-CCR7+CD45RA+ naive T cells. The source is a human donor in good health. Some libraries in this study had Jurkat cell RNA spiked in. The DNA of the CDR3 is TGTGCCAGCAGGTCCACAGGGGGGAACTATGGTTACACCTTC. As protein: CASRSTGGNYGYTF.